This T cell receptor beta chain is drawn from a study of T-cell reconstitution after alpha-beta-depleted transplantation in children. Concerning this clonotype: Its antigen is currently unknown.

Whole-study findings and limits: At around two months after transplant, the alpha-beta T cells were reportedly derived from several hundred expanded clones that came from non-depleted graft cells. Surviving recipient T cells and thymic progenitors underlay high day-60 TCRbeta diversity in some patients. At the one-year point after transplant, T-cell counts and TCRbeta diversity were found to come mostly from T cells that had been newly produced.

Library preparation (for TCRbeta) was performed with unique molecular identifiers. TCRdb analysed the PCR reads with MiXCR anew, one entry per CDR3 protein. The profile covers approximately 230,000 distinct CDR3 sequences, with 20% to 30% appearing a single time and about 5% taken by the ten largest. The source was PBMCs, mostly from graft donor cells, collected 360 days after TCRalphabeta/CD19-depleted stem cell transplant. The sequence derives from a female patient between 2 and 15 years old who had a stem cell transplant for congenital amegakaryocytic thrombocytopenia, so the T cells may come from the graft donor.

CDR3 region: CASSQEATGLPPLHF. The CDR3 DNA follows: TGCGCCAGCAGCCAAGAGGCAACAGGGCTACCACCCCTCCACTTT. The V call is TRBV4-1, the J call TRBJ1-6; D possibly corresponds to TRBD1 (6 bases). Germline V lookup: CDR1 MGHRA, CDR2 YSYEKL. The CDR3 runs to 15 residues. V was shortened by 0 bases and J by 11 bases, with 14 bases between the two germline ends.